These T cell receptor beta chains were read from a single sample in a study of pediatric ulcerative colitis. The assay was immunoSEQ multiplex PCR, and TCRdb's table has in-frame clones only and misses some. Of around 18,000 clones in the sample, roughly 74% were seen once. Input material: gut tissue. The receptors here all came from a boy aged 5-17 years with moderate ulcerative colitis. Each CDR3 is given with its conserved first and last residue. Each record gives: clone size, J gene, V gene, D gene, CDR3 protein, CDR3 DNA. A D gene is named only where the DNA matches it firmly. Where a row states a size, it is once, few, many or the class of an expanded clone; other rows omit it.

clone_size: -; j_call: TRBJ2-1; v_call: TRBV11-3; d_call: TRBD2; cdr3_aa: CASSLLRGSGRAAYNEQFF; cdr3_nt: TGTGCCAGCAGCTTACTTCGGGGTAGCGGGAGGGCCGCCTACAATGAGCAGTTCTTC
clone_size: -; j_call: TRBJ2-6; v_call: TRBV16; d_call: -; cdr3_aa: CASSQSAQVSSGANVLTF; cdr3_nt: TGTGCCAGCAGCCAATCGGCGCAGGTCTCCTCTGGGGCCAACGTCCTGACTTTC
clone_size: -; j_call: TRBJ2-7; v_call: TRBV7-9; d_call: TRBD1; cdr3_aa: CASSPGQGAREQYF; cdr3_nt: TGTGCCAGCAGCCCCGGACAGGGGGCGCGGGAGCAGTACTTC
clone_size: -; j_call: TRBJ2-3; v_call: TRBV29-1; d_call: -; cdr3_aa: CSFRPLPTDTQYF; cdr3_nt: TGCAGCTTCCGCCCCTTGCCCACAGATACGCAGTATTTT
clone_size: few; j_call: TRBJ2-7; v_call: TRBV9; d_call: -; cdr3_aa: CASSVGDLSYEQYF; cdr3_nt: TGTGCCAGCAGCGTCGGAGACCTCTCCTACGAGCAGTACTTC
clone_size: -; j_call: TRBJ2-3; v_call: TRBV27; d_call: -; cdr3_aa: CASKGVSTDTQYF; cdr3_nt: TGTGCCAGCAAGGGGGTTAGCACAGATACGCAGTATTTT
clone_size: -; j_call: TRBJ2-1; v_call: TRBV14; d_call: -; cdr3_aa: CASSQQGLCCIDEQFF; cdr3_nt: TGTGCCAGCAGCCAACAGGGGTTATGTTGTATCGATGAGCAGTTCTTC
clone_size: -; j_call: TRBJ2-7; v_call: TRBV23-1; d_call: -; cdr3_aa: CASSQSDHEQYF; cdr3_nt: TGCGCCAGCAGTCAATCCGATCACGAGCAGTACTTC
clone_size: -; j_call: TRBJ2-3; v_call: TRBV5-1; d_call: -; cdr3_aa: CASSLVPGTDTQYF; cdr3_nt: TGCGCCAGCAGCTTGGTTCCGGGCACAGATACGCAGTATTTT
clone_size: -; j_call: TRBJ1-2; v_call: TRBV20-1; d_call: -; cdr3_aa: CSAREGGRYTF; cdr3_nt: TGCAGTGCTAGAGAAGGTGGGAGGTACACCTTC
clone_size: -; j_call: TRBJ1-1; v_call: TRBV7-3; d_call: -; cdr3_aa: CASTDRLGNTEAFF; cdr3_nt: TGTGCCAGCACCGACAGGTTGGGGAACACTGAAGCTTTCTTT
clone_size: -; j_call: TRBJ1-2; v_call: TRBV5-6; d_call: TRBD1; cdr3_aa: CASSLGRDRLYYGYTF; cdr3_nt: TGTGCCAGCAGCTTGGGCAGGGACAGACTTTACTATGGCTACACCTTC
clone_size: -; j_call: TRBJ2-3; v_call: TRBV5-1; d_call: -; cdr3_aa: CASSLEGTGTDTQYF; cdr3_nt: TGCGCCAGCAGCTTGGAAGGCACAGGGACAGATACGCAGTATTTT
clone_size: -; j_call: TRBJ1-4; v_call: TRBV30; d_call: -; cdr3_aa: CAWRGAGANEKLFF; cdr3_nt: TGTGCCTGGAGGGGAGCGGGGGCTAATGAAAAACTGTTTTTT
clone_size: -; j_call: TRBJ1-2; v_call: TRBV9; d_call: -; cdr3_aa: CASSPQTGSSYGYTF; cdr3_nt: TGTGCCAGCAGCCCCCAGACAGGTTCCTCCTATGGCTACACCTTC
clone_size: -; j_call: TRBJ2-2; v_call: TRBV27; d_call: -; cdr3_aa: CASSLFTTGELFF; cdr3_nt: TGTGCCAGCAGTTTATTTACCACCGGGGAGCTGTTTTTT
clone_size: -; j_call: TRBJ2-7; v_call: TRBV29-1; d_call: TRBD2; cdr3_aa: CSVEEVGGVWEQYF; cdr3_nt: TGCAGCGTCGAAGAAGTGGGGGGGGTGTGGGAGCAGTACTTC
clone_size: -; j_call: TRBJ1-1; v_call: TRBV14; d_call: -; cdr3_aa: CASSQYRILAEAFF; cdr3_nt: TGTGCCAGCAGCCAATACAGGATTTTAGCTGAAGCTTTCTTT
clone_size: -; j_call: TRBJ1-1; v_call: TRBV11-3; d_call: -; cdr3_aa: CASSWGSPEAFF; cdr3_nt: TGTGCCAGCAGCTGGGGGAGCCCTGAAGCTTTCTTT
clone_size: -; j_call: TRBJ1-6; v_call: TRBV5-1; d_call: -; cdr3_aa: CASSLAGGPGVNSPLHF; cdr3_nt: TGCGCCAGCAGCTTGGCCGGGGGACCTGGAGTTAATTCACCCCTCCACTTT
clone_size: -; j_call: TRBJ2-5; v_call: TRBV2; d_call: TRBD2; cdr3_aa: CASSEATGGGETQYF; cdr3_nt: TGTGCCAGCAGTGAAGCTACTGGGGGAGGGGAGACCCAGTACTTC
clone_size: -; j_call: TRBJ2-6; v_call: TRBV19; d_call: -; cdr3_aa: CASSIGGAGANVLTF; cdr3_nt: TGTGCCAGTAGTATAGGCGGGGCCGGGGCCAACGTCCTGACTTTC
clone_size: -; j_call: TRBJ1-5; v_call: TRBV18; d_call: -; cdr3_aa: CASSPTGPAVWEAQHF; cdr3_nt: TGTGCCAGCTCACCAACAGGGCCCGCGGTTTGGGAGGCCCAGCATTTT
clone_size: -; j_call: TRBJ2-3; v_call: TRBV5-1; d_call: TRBD2; cdr3_aa: CASRHTSGVSHPADTQYF; cdr3_nt: TGCGCCAGCAGGCATACTAGCGGAGTTTCCCACCCGGCAGATACGCAGTATTTT
clone_size: -; j_call: TRBJ1-1; v_call: TRBV2; d_call: TRBD1; cdr3_aa: CASTRGTGGSEAFF; cdr3_nt: TGTGCCAGCACACGGGGGACAGGGGGGTCTGAAGCTTTCTTT
clone_size: few; j_call: TRBJ2-2; v_call: TRBV10-2; d_call: -; cdr3_aa: CASSDPNTGELFF; cdr3_nt: TGCGCCAGCTCGGACCCGAACACCGGGGAGCTGTTTTTT
clone_size: once; j_call: TRBJ2-1; v_call: TRBV19; d_call: -; cdr3_aa: CASSIDLSVSNEQFF; cdr3_nt: TGTGCCAGTAGTATAGATCTCTCCGTGAGCAATGAGCAGTTCTTC
clone_size: -; j_call: TRBJ2-2; v_call: TRBV30; d_call: TRBD2; cdr3_aa: CAWSVKLLAGDTGELFF; cdr3_nt: TGTGCCTGGAGTGTAAAATTACTAGCGGGAGACACCGGGGAGCTGTTTTTT
clone_size: -; j_call: TRBJ1-4; v_call: TRBV7-9; d_call: -; cdr3_aa: CASSLGGFAQTNEKLFF; cdr3_nt: TGTGCCAGCAGCCTAGGGGGGTTTGCCCAAACTAATGAAAAACTGTTTTTT
clone_size: -; j_call: TRBJ2-7; v_call: TRBV30; d_call: TRBD1; cdr3_aa: CAWNEDRTPYEQYF; cdr3_nt: TGTGCCTGGAATGAGGACAGGACTCCCTACGAGCAGTACTTC
clone_size: -; j_call: TRBJ1-2; v_call: TRBV19; d_call: TRBD1; cdr3_aa: CASRGTGQDYGYTF; cdr3_nt: TGTGCCAGTAGGGGGACAGGGCAAGATTATGGCTACACCTTC
clone_size: -; j_call: TRBJ2-5; v_call: TRBV6-5; d_call: -; cdr3_aa: CASTDQGPQETQYF; cdr3_nt: TGTGCCAGCACGGACCAGGGGCCTCAAGAGACCCAGTACTTC
clone_size: -; j_call: TRBJ1-2; v_call: TRBV9; d_call: -; cdr3_aa: CASSVSRVDYYGYTF; cdr3_nt: TGTGCCAGCAGCGTATCCAGGGTCGACTACTATGGCTACACCTTC
clone_size: -; j_call: TRBJ2-1; v_call: TRBV10-3; d_call: TRBD2; cdr3_aa: CAINNLAGGKDEQFF; cdr3_nt: TGTGCCATCAATAACTTAGCGGGAGGAAAGGATGAGCAGTTCTTC
clone_size: -; j_call: TRBJ2-3; v_call: TRBV11-2; d_call: TRBD2; cdr3_aa: CASSSLAGGDTQYF; cdr3_nt: TGTGCCAGCAGCTCACTAGCGGGAGGGGATACGCAGTATTTT
clone_size: -; j_call: TRBJ2-7; v_call: TRBV6-1; d_call: -; cdr3_aa: CASSRARAHEQYF; cdr3_nt: TGTGCCAGCTCCCGCGCCAGGGCCCACGAGCAGTACTTC
clone_size: -; j_call: TRBJ2-1; v_call: TRBV29-1; d_call: TRBD2; cdr3_aa: CAGGSYNEQFF; cdr3_nt: TGCGCGGGAGGCTCCTACAATGAGCAGTTCTTC
clone_size: -; j_call: TRBJ2-7; v_call: TRBV5-5; d_call: -; cdr3_aa: CASSLGNYEQYF; cdr3_nt: TGTGCCAGCAGCTTAGGGAACTACGAGCAGTACTTC
clone_size: few; j_call: TRBJ1-2; v_call: TRBV7-9; d_call: -; cdr3_aa: CASTGPDSNYGYTF; cdr3_nt: TGTGCCAGCACCGGCCCCGACAGTAACTATGGCTACACCTTC
clone_size: -; j_call: TRBJ1-1; v_call: TRBV7-9; d_call: -; cdr3_aa: CASSLARQARGTEAFF; cdr3_nt: TGTGCCAGCAGCTTAGCGAGGCAGGCGAGGGGGACTGAAGCTTTCTTT
clone_size: -; j_call: TRBJ2-3; v_call: TRBV29-1; d_call: TRBD2; cdr3_aa: CSVEFHDSVTATWEGGTDTQYF; cdr3_nt: TGCAGCGTTGAATTCCATGACTCGGTCACTGCAACCTGGGAGGGCGGAACAGATACGCAGTATTTT
clone_size: once; j_call: TRBJ1-5; v_call: TRBV18; d_call: -; cdr3_aa: CASSPLERSGSNQPQHF; cdr3_nt: TGTGCCAGCTCACCATTGGAGCGGAGTGGTAGCAATCAGCCCCAGCATTTT
clone_size: -; j_call: TRBJ1-1; v_call: TRBV19; d_call: -; cdr3_aa: CASRLMGGNTEAFF; cdr3_nt: TGTGCCAGTAGGCTAATGGGGGGGAACACTGAAGCTTTCTTT
clone_size: -; j_call: TRBJ1-5; v_call: TRBV7-2; d_call: TRBD1; cdr3_aa: CASSKQGPQPQHF; cdr3_nt: TGTGCCAGCAGCAAACAGGGGCCCCAGCCCCAGCATTTT
clone_size: once; j_call: TRBJ1-1; v_call: TRBV5-1; d_call: TRBD1; cdr3_aa: CASSPYRGIGTEAFF; cdr3_nt: TGCGCCAGCAGCCCCTACAGGGGTATCGGCACTGAAGCTTTCTTT
clone_size: -; j_call: TRBJ1-1; v_call: TRBV18; d_call: -; cdr3_aa: CASSQQGLNTEAFF; cdr3_nt: TGTGCCAGCTCGCAACAGGGACTGAACACTGAAGCTTTCTTT
clone_size: -; j_call: TRBJ2-3; v_call: TRBV7-7; d_call: -; cdr3_aa: CASSPGLSTDTQYF; cdr3_nt: TGTGCCAGCAGCCCGGGCCTTAGCACAGATACGCAGTATTTT
clone_size: -; j_call: TRBJ2-3; v_call: TRBV6-1; d_call: TRBD2; cdr3_aa: CASSRGDSADTQYF; cdr3_nt: TGTGCCAGCAGCCGGGGGGATTCGGCAGATACGCAGTATTTT
clone_size: -; j_call: TRBJ2-3; v_call: TRBV28; d_call: -; cdr3_aa: CASRVRYGTDADTQYF; cdr3_nt: TGTGCCAGCAGGGTTCGTTACGGGACGGACGCAGATACGCAGTATTTT
clone_size: once; j_call: TRBJ2-5; v_call: TRBV7-3; d_call: -; cdr3_aa: CASSLAGETQYF; cdr3_nt: TGTGCCAGCAGCTTAGCCGGAGAGACCCAGTACTTC